This entry lists 12 T cell receptor beta chains sequenced from one sample in a study of blood T cell repertoires in COVID-19. TCRdb's copy holds only in-frame clones and misses some; the assay was immunoSEQ multiplex PCR. In the table there are about 130,000 clones, under 85% of which are singletons. Sequencing was performed on peripheral blood. Receptor source: a woman aged 60-70 years with acute or convalescent COVID-19.

CDR3 loop: CASSLGAGGYEQYF. The DNA for the CDR3 is TGTGCCAGCAGCCTCGGCGCGGGGGGCTACGAGCAGTACTTC. This rearrangement joins TRBV11-2 to TRBJ2-7; 8 bases align to TRBD2. The CDR3 contains 14 residues. Germline CDR1 is SGHAT and CDR2 is FQNNGV. V trimming: 5 bases; J trimming: 3 bases; junction bases outside the gene matches: 6.

V and J are TRBV27 and TRBJ2-2; TRBD2 agrees at 8 bases. Germline lookup yields CDR1 MNHEY and CDR2 SMNVEV (reference sequence). This CDR3 contains 15 residues. The V and J ends lost 1 base and 7 bases, in that order; junction bases with no gene match: 5. The CDR3 bases are TGTGCCAGCAGTTTATGGACGGGGGGGGTCGGGGAGCTGTTTTTT. Translating it yields CASSLWTGGVGELFF.

The chain recombines TRBV19 with TRBJ1-2; 8 bases fit TRBD1. Looked up from germline, CDR1 is LNHDA and CDR2 is SQIVND (reference sequence). J was trimmed by 2 bases and V by 3 bases; bases with no gene match: 5. The CDR3 is 15 residues long. The CDR3 spells CASSIGDRKNYGYTF. The CDR3 nucleotides are TGTGCCAGTAGTATTGGGGACAGGAAGAACTATGGCTACACCTTC.

This chain uses TRBV28 with TRBJ2-7; D is ambiguous. Germline CDR1 and CDR2: MDHEN and SYDVKM. The ends were cut back, 3 bases at V and 7 bases at J, with 13 bases in the middle. CDR3 length: 13 residues. The CDR3 bases are TGTGCCAGCAGTTTTATGGGTTCTAGGGAGCAGTACTTC. This encodes CASSFMGSREQYF. Drawing the rest from reference TRBV28 and TRBJ2-7, the complete variable domain is DVKVTQSSRYLVKRTGEKVFLECVQDMDHENMFWYRQDPGLGLRLIYFSYDVKMKEKGDIPEGYSVSREKKERFSLILESASTNQTSMYLCASSFMGSREQYFGPGTRLTVT.

This clone showed up just a few times. This sequence joins TRBV12-3 or TRBV12-4 and TRBJ1-1; D is ambiguous. Trimming stripped 1 base from V and 7 bases from J, with 10 bases between. The CDR3 is 13 residues long. This CDR3 reads CASSLGAVSEAFF. The CDR3 coding sequence is TGTGCCAGCAGTTTAGGGGCAGTAAGTGAAGCTTTCTTT.

The V call is TRBV7-2, the J call TRBJ2-5; 16 positions agree with TRBD2. The CDR3 has 19 amino acids. V gave up 2 bases and J gave up 6 bases; unmatched junction bases: 12. Germline values: CDR1 SGHTA, CDR2 FQGNSA. The CDR3 nucleotides read TGTGCCAGCAGCTTATCCCACTCGGGACTAGCGGGGGGGATGAAGACCCAGTACTTC. Translating it yields CASSLSHSGLAGGMKTQYF.

The J gene is TRBJ1-3, the V gene TRBV3-1 (or the pseudogene TRBV3-2); 9 bases are a match to TRBD1. The V gene end was trimmed by 3 bases and the J gene end by 2 bases; junction bases not matched to a gene: 5. CDR1 LGHDT and CDR2 YNNKEL come from the germline V gene (reference sequence). The CDR3 extends over 16 amino acids. The CDR3 DNA sequence: TGTGCCAGCAGCCATGTACAGGGGGCAACTGGAAACACCATATATTTT. The encoded protein is CASSHVQGATGNTIYF.

The chain employs TRBV20-1 and TRBJ2-5; unclear D gene. Looked up from germline, CDR1 is DFQATT and CDR2 is SNEGSKA (reference sequence). Trimming pared 3 bases from V and 1 base from J, leaving 12 bases between. The length of the CDR3 is 14 residues. The CDR3 loop is CSASMWQFQETQYF. The CDR3 coding sequence is TGCAGTGCTAGTATGTGGCAGTTCCAAGAGACCCAGTACTTC.

This clone came up once. The gene calls are TRBV5-4 and TRBJ1-2; 9 bases align to TRBD1. This CDR3 is 14 amino acids long. Germline V gives CDR1 SGHNT, CDR2 YYREEE (reference sequence). J was trimmed by 8 bases and V by 4 bases; bases with no gene match: 9. This chain's CDR3 is CASSHPGQGYGYTF. The CDR3 nucleotides are TGTGCCAGCAGCCATCCGGGACAGGGTTACGGCTACACCTTC.

The chain employs TRBV29-1 and TRBJ1-1; 8 nucleotides line up with TRBD1. V was clipped by 5 bases and J by 1 base; unmatched bases: 3. This CDR3 has 13 amino acids. Germline lookup yields CDR1 SQVTM and CDR2 ANQGSEA. The CDR3 reads CSVSGQGNTEAFF. As DNA, the CDR3 is TGCAGCGTTTCAGGACAGGGGAACACTGAAGCTTTCTTT.

The CDR3: CASSPIHGQGPYEQYF. Here the CDR3 DNA reads TGTGCCAGCTCACCTATCCATGGACAGGGCCCCTACGAGCAGTACTTC. The V gene is TRBV18, the J gene TRBJ2-7, with TRBD1 identical over 8 bases. Germline V lookup: CDR1 KGHSH, CDR2 LQKENI. The CDR3 runs 16 residues. Losses at the gene ends were 3 bases for V and 2 bases for J; bases not matched to a gene: 9.

The V gene is TRBV6-5, the J gene TRBJ1-4; the D gene is possibly TRBD1 (6 bases). Looked up from germline, CDR1 is MNHEY and CDR2 is SVGAGI. The CDR3 is made up of 12 amino acids. With 7 bases removed from V and 10 bases from J, the gap between germline ends came to 13 bases. In DNA form, the CDR3 reads TGTGCCAGCAATACAGGGAAGGGAAAACTGTTTTTT. Translated: CASNTGKGKLFF.